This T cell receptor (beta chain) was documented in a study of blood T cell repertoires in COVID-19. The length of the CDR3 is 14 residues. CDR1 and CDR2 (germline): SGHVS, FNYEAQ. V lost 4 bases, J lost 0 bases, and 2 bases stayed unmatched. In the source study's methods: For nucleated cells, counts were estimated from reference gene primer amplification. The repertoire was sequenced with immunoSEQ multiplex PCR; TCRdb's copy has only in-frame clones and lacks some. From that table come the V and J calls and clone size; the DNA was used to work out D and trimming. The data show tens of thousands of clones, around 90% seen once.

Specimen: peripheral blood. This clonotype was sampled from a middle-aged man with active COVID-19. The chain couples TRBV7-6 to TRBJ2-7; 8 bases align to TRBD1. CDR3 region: CASSSDRASYEQYF. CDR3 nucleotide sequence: TGTGCCAGCAGCTCGGACAGGGCCTCCTACGAGCAGTACTTC. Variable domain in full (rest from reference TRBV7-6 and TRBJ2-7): GAGVSQSPRYKVTKRGQDVALRCDPISGHVSLYWYRQALGQGPEFLTYFNYEAQQDKSGLPNDRFSAERPEGSISTLTIQRTEQRDSAMYRCASSSDRASYEQYFGPGTRLTVT.